Given below is one T cell receptor (beta chain) in context. The antigen this receptor binds is unknown. No much larger clonotype is one base removed from it; base qualities were not supplied. Inclusive of the bounding cysteine and phenylalanine, the CDR3 is 14 residues long. Only the CDR3 DNA is retained, 42 bases long and in frame from the first base. Trimming takes 0 bases from V and 5 bases from J, and the germline ends sit 10 bases apart. The germline V gene (reference sequence) sets CDR1 to MNHEY and CDR2 to SMNVEV. Receptor amplification or capture employed PCR. Sequenced using an Illumina HiSeq 2000. TCRdb reprocessed the public reads (quality trimming at Q25 with fastp, clone calling with MiXCR) and kept in-frame beta chains. Each CDR3 protein appears once, grouped with its most common genes and DNA. This sample has fewer than 20,000 distinct CDR3 sequences in its table, and around 45% of those were observed once. The ten top clones hold 35% to 45% of the sample.

This sample was included in a study of tumor-infiltrating lymphocytes in oesophageal squamous cell carcinoma listed by TCRdb under 2016. The rearranged chain carries TRBV27 and TRBJ2-5; a tentative D match to TRBD2 spans 5 bases. This sequence originates from a female donor with esophageal squamous cell carcinoma. The sample taken for sequencing was normal esophageal tissue next to the tumor. The nucleotides read TGTGCCAGCAGTTTATCGGGGAGTGGGGAGACCCAGTACTTC. Translated, this gives CASSLSGSGETQYF.